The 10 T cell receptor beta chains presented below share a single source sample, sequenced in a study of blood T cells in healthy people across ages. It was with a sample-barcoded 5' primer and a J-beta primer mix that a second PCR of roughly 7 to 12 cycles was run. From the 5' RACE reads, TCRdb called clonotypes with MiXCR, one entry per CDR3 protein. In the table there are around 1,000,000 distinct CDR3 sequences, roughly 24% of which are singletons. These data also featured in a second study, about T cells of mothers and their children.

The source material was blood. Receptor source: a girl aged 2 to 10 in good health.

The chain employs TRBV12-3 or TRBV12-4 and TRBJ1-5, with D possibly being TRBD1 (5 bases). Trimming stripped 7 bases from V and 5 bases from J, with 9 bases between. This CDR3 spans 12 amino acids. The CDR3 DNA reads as TGTGCCAGCAAGAGGGGTGATCAGCCCCAGCATTTT. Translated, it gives CASKRGDQPQHF.

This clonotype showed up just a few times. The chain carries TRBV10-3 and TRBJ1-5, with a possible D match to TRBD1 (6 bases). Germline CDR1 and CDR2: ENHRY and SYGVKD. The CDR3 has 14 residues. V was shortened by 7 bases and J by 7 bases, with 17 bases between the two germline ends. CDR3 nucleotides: TGTGCCATCAAGGGCGACAGGATCGGACAGCCCCAGCATTTT. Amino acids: CAIKGDRIGQPQHF.

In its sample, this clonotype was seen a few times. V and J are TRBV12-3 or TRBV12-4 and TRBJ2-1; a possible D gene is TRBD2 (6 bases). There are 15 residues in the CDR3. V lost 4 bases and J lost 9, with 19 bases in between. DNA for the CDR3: TGTGCCAGCAGTTACAATGCGGGGTATGGTGGTGAGCAGTTCTTC. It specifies CASSYNAGYGGEQFF.

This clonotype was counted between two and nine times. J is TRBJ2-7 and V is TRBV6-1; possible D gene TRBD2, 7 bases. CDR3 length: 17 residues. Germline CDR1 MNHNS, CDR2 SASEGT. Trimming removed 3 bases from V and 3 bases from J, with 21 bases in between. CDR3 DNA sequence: TGTGCCAGCAGTGATCCTGGGGGGGGCACCACCAGCTACGAGCAGTACTTC. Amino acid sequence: CASSDPGGGTTSYEQYF.

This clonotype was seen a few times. CDR3: CASSAGTSGVLEFF. DNA of the CDR3: TGTGCCAGCAGCGCAGGGACTAGCGGGGTCTTAGAGTTCTTC. This chain connects TRBV7-6 to TRBJ2-1; 13 bases align to TRBD2. The CDR3 covers 14 residues. CDR1 is SGHVS, CDR2 FNYEAQ, per germline. The J segment lost 14 bases and the V segment lost 5 bases, leaving 9 bases of the junction unmatched.

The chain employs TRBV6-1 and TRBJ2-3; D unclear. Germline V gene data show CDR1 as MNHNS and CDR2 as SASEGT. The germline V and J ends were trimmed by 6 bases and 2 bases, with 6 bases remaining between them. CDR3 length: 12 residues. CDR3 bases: TGTGCCAGCAGGGATGCCACAGATACGCAGTATTTT. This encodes CASRDATDTQYF.

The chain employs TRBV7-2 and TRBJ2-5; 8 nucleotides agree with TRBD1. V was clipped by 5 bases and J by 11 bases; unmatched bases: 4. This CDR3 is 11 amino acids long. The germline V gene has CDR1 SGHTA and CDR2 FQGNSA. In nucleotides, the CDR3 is TGTGCCAGCAGCGGACAGGGCTGGCAGTACTTC. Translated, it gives CASSGQGWQYF. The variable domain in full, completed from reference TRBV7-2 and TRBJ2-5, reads GAGVSQSPSNKVTEKGKDVELRCDPISGHTALYWYRQSLGQGLEFLIYFQGNSAPDKSGLPSDRFSAERTGGSVSTLTIQRTQQEDSAVYLCASSGQGWQYFGPGTRLLVL.

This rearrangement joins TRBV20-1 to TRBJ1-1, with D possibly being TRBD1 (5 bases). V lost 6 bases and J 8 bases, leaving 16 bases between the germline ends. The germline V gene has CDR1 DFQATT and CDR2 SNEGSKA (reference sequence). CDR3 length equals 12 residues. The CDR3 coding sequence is TGCAGTGCCAAGGACACGGCAGCCGAAGCTTTCTTT. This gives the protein CSAKDTAAEAFF.

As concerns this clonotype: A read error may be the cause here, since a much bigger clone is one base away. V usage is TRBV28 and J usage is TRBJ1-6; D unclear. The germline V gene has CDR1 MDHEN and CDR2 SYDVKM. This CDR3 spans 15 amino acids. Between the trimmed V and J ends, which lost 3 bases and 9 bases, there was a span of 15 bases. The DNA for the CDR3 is TGTGCCAGCAGTTTTGGGGAAAGGGAAGCTTCACCCCTCCACTTT. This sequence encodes CASSFGEREASPLHF.

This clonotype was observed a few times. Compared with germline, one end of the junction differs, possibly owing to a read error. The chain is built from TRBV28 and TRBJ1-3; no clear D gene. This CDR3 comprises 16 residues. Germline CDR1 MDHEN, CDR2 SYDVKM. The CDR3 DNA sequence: TGTGCCAGCAGTCCTCGTTGGGGTAGGACGGGAAACACCACATATTTT. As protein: CASSPRWGRTGNTTYF.